This entry describes one T cell receptor (beta chain). Its antigen is not yet known. Per-nucleotide qualities are absent, and no much larger clonotype sits a single base away. TCRbeta CDR3 regions were profiled by bias-controlled multiplex PCR amplification of genomic DNA with the immunoSEQ Assay. In the original analysis: The absolute abundance of each unique TCRbeta CDR3 region was quantified after sequences were collapsed and filtered. Two models were used to test differential abundance: a binomial model (Fisher-equivalent) and a beta-binomial model that adds time-dependent variance fitted from healthy donors. Any clone with fewer than 5 combined templates was excluded, and a clone was called differentially abundant if its Benjamini-Hochberg FDR was below 0.01. Beta-binomial variance was modeled as a function of total template count across the two samples using the form v = (b*log(k)+a)^2. Entries here come from immuneACCESS through TCRdb and include only in-frame sequences with V and J called. Some clones fail to appear in such tables; in the studies checked, an unresolved V gene covers under half of the shortfall, and the cause of the remainder is unknown. From that table come the V and J calls and clone size; the DNA was used to work out D and trimming. For this sample the table gives 100,000 to 150,000 clones, of which roughly 80% were detected only once. Jointly, the top ten make up roughly 3.3% of the sample.

This entry comes from a study of identifying expanded T cells in peripheral blood (dated by TCRdb to about 2019). With regard to the full study: Separate aliquots of the same genomic DNA pool were sequenced to produce technical replicates, and four replicates were compared in pairs.

Study-wide conclusions, independent of this receptor: The authors expected that over much longer intervals, such as months to years, biological variance in healthy repertoires might increase even further. Between technical replicates the binomial model flagged approximately 1.2 differentially abundant clones, whereas over around 2 weeks the binomial model flagged about 15 and over about four weeks around 19. For all healthy donors, the variance in clone template counts between roughly 2-week samples rose significantly as total template count increased. Both the number of clones called differentially abundant and the false-positive rate were significantly reduced by the beta-binomial model across all healthy-donor time intervals.

During the collection period, no immune events, such as infections, were documented for the healthy donors. Healthy-donor blood repertoires served as a training cohort to calibrate time-dependent variance in a beta-binomial model of T-cell clone differential abundance. The training cohort included 10 or so healthy donors, of whom 3 were female and 7 were male. An age range of roughly 25 to 65 years, with an average of roughly 40 years, was recorded for the donors. Whole blood, obtained from a commercial supplier, was collected from each healthy donor at three time points spaced approximately 13 days apart. Genomic DNA was extracted from unsorted whole blood for immunosequencing. The clonotype was recovered from a person between 18 and 75 years old in good health. The sequenced material came from blood.

Here is the DNA: TGTGCCTGGAATACCGGGACATTCTCCTACGAGCAGTACTTC. Translated, this gives CAWNTGTFSYEQYF. This sequence uses TRBV30 and TRBJ2-7, with a tentative D gene TRBD1 over 6 matching bases. The germline ends are 13 bases apart after V is trimmed by 4 bases and J by 0 bases. Looking up the germline V gene (reference sequence) yields CDR1 GTSNPN and CDR2 SVGIG. The CDR3 holds 14 amino acids from the cysteine to the phenylalanine. The retained sequence is limited to the CDR3, 42 bases, with the frame set at the first base.